The present T cell receptor (beta chain) was sequenced within a study of CD4 T cells in relation to SARS-CoV-2 and coronaviruses. Clones were sequenced by immunoSEQ multiplex PCR, and TCRdb holds only the in-frame ones, with some missing. The sample consists of roughly 30,000 clones, roughly 76% of them appearing once. The CDR3 is 15 residues long. Germline V gene data show CDR1 as ENHRY and CDR2 as SYGVKD. V shed 0 bases and J shed 0 bases, with 5 bases lying between them. The unexposed donors gave CD4+ T cells in about 2010-2019, prior to COVID-19. The cells were cultured for around ten days before CD4+ T cells were isolated. Unexposed-donor CD4+ T cells were probed with SARS-CoV-2 S/N and four cold-coronavirus spikes, cells permitting. Concerning this clone: Its antigen is undetermined.

This TCR came from a human donor in good health. This chain joins TRBV10-3 and TRBJ1-4; D is unclear. Sequenced sample: CD4+ T cells from PBMCs, cultured in vitro. The DNA of the CDR3 is TGTGCCATCAGTGAGTCCCACGCAACTAATGAAAAACTGTTTTTT. This codes for CAISESHATNEKLFF.